This entry features one T cell receptor beta chain sequence. The length of the CDR3 is 15 residues. Germline CDR1 SGHRS, CDR2 YFSETQ. The source of the sample is a study of monozygotic twins with inflammatory bowel disease. TCRdb reprocessed the 5' RACE reads and stores each CDR3 protein as one record, lacking DNA. In total, the table holds 80,000 or so distinct CDR3 sequences. The chain combines TRBV5-1 with TRBJ1-2. This TCR was recovered from a human donor with ulcerative colitis or Crohn's disease, or a healthy co-twin of an affected twin (not recorded which). Sequences were obtained from blood. CDR3 loop: CASSLAGPRAYGYTF.